This is a list of T cell receptor beta chains from one sample in a study of T cell repertoires in cytomegalovirus infection. Antigen specificity for these receptors is unknown. TCRdb used MiXCR to reprocess the reads, holding one entry per CDR3 protein. The table has 900,000 to 950,000 distinct CDR3 sequences, around a third seen once. The sample here was cultured CD8+ T cells from PBMCs, taken from culture after CMV antigen stimulation. The receptor source for this set is a human donor in good health (CMV status not recorded). Some clones in this sample may be carry-over from other donors' samples. The CDR3 runs from the conserved cysteine through the conserved F or W. Each record gives: clone size, D gene, J gene, V gene, CDR3 protein, CDR3 DNA. The D gene is left open where the match is weak. Clone size is shown for a subset of rows, as once, few, many or a class of expanded clone.

clone size: NA; D gene: TRBD1; J gene: TRBJ1-1; V gene: TRBV5-6; CDR3 protein: CASSSKGDRERGNTEAFF; CDR3 DNA: TGTGCCAGCAGCTCCAAGGGGGACAGGGAGCGGGGGAACACTGAAGCTTTCTTT
clone size: many; D gene: NA; J gene: TRBJ2-5; V gene: TRBV6-1; CDR3 protein: CASSNAPLIQETQYF; CDR3 DNA: TGTGCCAGCAGTAACGCTCCCCTCATCCAAGAGACCCAGTACTTC
clone size: once; D gene: NA; J gene: TRBJ2-2; V gene: TRBV12-3/TRBV12-4; CDR3 protein: CASNPLVTGELFF; CDR3 DNA: TGTGCCAGCAACCCTTTGGTCACCGGGGAGCTGTTTTTT
clone size: NA; D gene: TRBD2; J gene: TRBJ2-3; V gene: TRBV9; CDR3 protein: CASRAGTSGGTGDTQYF; CDR3 DNA: TGTGCCAGCAGAGCCGGGACTAGCGGGGGGACCGGAGATACGCAGTATTTT
clone size: NA; D gene: NA; J gene: TRBJ2-6; V gene: TRBV9; CDR3 protein: CASSVGSGSSGANVLTF; CDR3 DNA: TGTGCCAGCAGCGTAGGGAGCGGAAGCTCTGGGGCCAACGTCCTGACTTTC
clone size: NA; D gene: TRBD1; J gene: TRBJ1-1; V gene: TRBV18; CDR3 protein: CASSGTGAEAFF; CDR3 DNA: TGTGCCAGCTCAGGGACAGGTGCTGAAGCTTTCTTT
clone size: once; D gene: NA; J gene: TRBJ2-2; V gene: TRBV4-1; CDR3 protein: CASSPFGGNTGELFF; CDR3 DNA: TGCGCCAGCAGCCCCTTCGGAGGGAACACCGGGGAGCTGTTTTTT
clone size: NA; D gene: NA; J gene: TRBJ2-6; V gene: TRBV7-4; CDR3 protein: CASSKSSGTNVLTF; CDR3 DNA: TGTGCCAGCAGCAAGAGCTCTGGGACCAACGTCCTGACTTTC
clone size: NA; D gene: NA; J gene: TRBJ2-1; V gene: TRBV7-3; CDR3 protein: CVSSSIPDRNEQFF; CDR3 DNA: TGTGTCAGCAGCTCTATCCCTGACAGAAATGAGCAGTTCTTC
clone size: NA; D gene: NA; J gene: TRBJ1-3; V gene: TRBV3-1; CDR3 protein: CASSQVGETSGNTIYF; CDR3 DNA: TGTGCCAGCAGCCAAGTAGGGGAGACCTCTGGAAACACCATATATTTT
clone size: NA; D gene: NA; J gene: TRBJ2-6; V gene: TRBV20-1; CDR3 protein: CSGRVSGANVLTF; CDR3 DNA: TGCTCGGGACGCGTCTCTGGGGCCAACGTCCTGACTTTC
clone size: NA; D gene: TRBD1; J gene: TRBJ2-2; V gene: TRBV19; CDR3 protein: CASIGTGLNTGELFF; CDR3 DNA: TGTGCCAGTATAGGGACAGGGCTGAACACCGGGGAGCTGTTTTTT
clone size: NA; D gene: NA; J gene: TRBJ2-1; V gene: TRBV6-1; CDR3 protein: CATATTPNEQFF; CDR3 DNA: TGTGCCACCGCGACTACCCCAAACGAGCAGTTCTTC
clone size: NA; D gene: TRBD2; J gene: TRBJ2-1; V gene: TRBV19; CDR3 protein: CASSLALAGWEEQFF; CDR3 DNA: TGTGCCAGTAGTCTGGCACTAGCGGGGTGGGAAGAGCAGTTCTTC
clone size: once; D gene: NA; J gene: TRBJ1-2; V gene: TRBV4-3; CDR3 protein: CASSQVGGGGRNYGYTF; CDR3 DNA: TGCGCCAGCAGCCAAGTTGGTGGAGGCGGACGAAACTATGGCTACACCTTC
clone size: NA; D gene: NA; J gene: TRBJ2-5; V gene: TRBV6-6; CDR3 protein: CASSYFAETQYF; CDR3 DNA: TGTGCCAGCAGTTACTTTGCAGAGACCCAGTACTTC
clone size: few; D gene: NA; J gene: TRBJ2-1; V gene: TRBV7-2; CDR3 protein: CASSLLPLGYNEQFF; CDR3 DNA: TGTGCCAGCAGCTTATTGCCTTTAGGGTACAATGAGCAGTTCTTC
clone size: NA; D gene: NA; J gene: TRBJ2-7; V gene: TRBV12-3/TRBV12-4; CDR3 protein: CASSLNRDGTYEQYF; CDR3 DNA: TGTGCCAGCAGCCTCAACCGGGACGGAACCTACGAGCAGTACTTC
clone size: few; D gene: NA; J gene: TRBJ1-2; V gene: TRBV28; CDR3 protein: CASSFTRGSSYGYTF; CDR3 DNA: TGTGCCAGCAGTTTCACCAGGGGCAGTAGCTATGGCTACACCTTC
clone size: many; D gene: TRBD1; J gene: TRBJ2-6; V gene: TRBV7-6; CDR3 protein: CASSLAIGGHNSGANVLTF; CDR3 DNA: TGTGCCAGCAGCTTAGCGATAGGGGGCCATAACTCTGGGGCCAACGTCCTGACTTTC
clone size: NA; D gene: TRBD2; J gene: TRBJ2-5; V gene: TRBV6-6; CDR3 protein: CASSRLAGWETQYF; CDR3 DNA: TGTGCCAGCAGCCGACTAGCGGGGTGGGAGACCCAGTACTTC
clone size: NA; D gene: TRBD1; J gene: TRBJ1-1; V gene: TRBV4-1; CDR3 protein: CASSQQGQFTAFF; CDR3 DNA: TGCGCCAGCAGCCAACAGGGACAGTTCACAGCTTTCTTT
clone size: many; D gene: NA; J gene: TRBJ1-2; V gene: TRBV5-4; CDR3 protein: CASSSRVDYGYTF; CDR3 DNA: TGTGCCAGCAGCTCCAGGGTGGACTATGGCTACACCTTC
clone size: NA; D gene: NA; J gene: TRBJ2-3; V gene: TRBV29-1; CDR3 protein: CSVPLGTDTQYF; CDR3 DNA: TGCAGCGTCCCCTTGGGCACAGATACGCAGTATTTT
clone size: few; D gene: TRBD1; J gene: TRBJ1-5; V gene: TRBV6-5; CDR3 protein: CASSLRGGRGVSNQPQHF; CDR3 DNA: TGTGCCAGCAGCCTCAGGGGGGGCCGAGGGGTTAGCAATCAGCCCCAGCATTTT
clone size: NA; D gene: TRBD1; J gene: TRBJ1-1; V gene: TRBV25-1; CDR3 protein: CASMDVPGQGSITEAFF; CDR3 DNA: TGTGCCAGCATGGATGTGCCGGGACAGGGTTCTATCACTGAAGCTTTCTTT
clone size: many; D gene: TRBD1; J gene: TRBJ1-5; V gene: TRBV7-9; CDR3 protein: CASSLVPGDRDQPQHF; CDR3 DNA: TGTGCCAGCAGCTTAGTTCCTGGAGACAGGGACCAGCCCCAGCATTTT
clone size: NA; D gene: NA; J gene: TRBJ2-1; V gene: TRBV29-1; CDR3 protein: CSSEGKISYNEQFF; CDR3 DNA: TGCAGCTCGGAGGGGAAGATCTCCTACAATGAGCAGTTCTTC
clone size: once; D gene: TRBD1; J gene: TRBJ1-1; V gene: TRBV19; CDR3 protein: CASSSTTGGWTEAFF; CDR3 DNA: TGTGCCAGTAGTTCTACGACAGGGGGATGGACTGAAGCTTTCTTT
clone size: NA; D gene: NA; J gene: TRBJ1-1; V gene: TRBV5-5; CDR3 protein: CASSHVAEWAFF; CDR3 DNA: TGTGCCAGCAGCCACGTGGCGGAATGGGCTTTCTTT
clone size: NA; D gene: NA; J gene: TRBJ2-4; V gene: TRBV28; CDR3 protein: CASSLAFGTWGRSKNIQYF; CDR3 DNA: TGTGCCAGCAGTTTAGCATTCGGGACATGGGGCAGGTCCAAAAACATTCAGTACTTC
clone size: many; D gene: NA; J gene: TRBJ2-1; V gene: TRBV4-1; CDR3 protein: CASSLRGGDPSMDEQFF; CDR3 DNA: TGCGCCAGCAGCCTTCGTGGCGGGGACCCCAGTATGGATGAGCAGTTCTTC
clone size: many; D gene: TRBD1; J gene: TRBJ2-2; V gene: TRBV7-8; CDR3 protein: CASSLAPGQGGDGELFF; CDR3 DNA: TGTGCCAGCAGCTTAGCCCCAGGACAGGGAGGAGACGGGGAGCTGTTTTTT
clone size: many; D gene: NA; J gene: TRBJ1-5; V gene: TRBV12-3/TRBV12-4; CDR3 protein: CASSLPGLSNQPQHF; CDR3 DNA: TGTGCCAGCAGTTTGCCAGGGCTTAGCAATCAGCCCCAGCATTTT
clone size: NA; D gene: NA; J gene: TRBJ1-3; V gene: TRBV4-2; CDR3 protein: CASSQDVTSGNTIYF; CDR3 DNA: TGTGCCAGCAGCCAAGACGTGACCTCTGGAAACACCATATATTTT
clone size: NA; D gene: NA; J gene: TRBJ2-4; V gene: TRBV6-5; CDR3 protein: CASSSPPPLVRGAKNIQYF; CDR3 DNA: TGTGCCAGCAGTTCCCCCCCCCCGCTCGTTCGGGGAGCCAAAAACATTCAGTACTTC
clone size: NA; D gene: NA; J gene: TRBJ2-1; V gene: TRBV7-6; CDR3 protein: CASSLDGPYNEQFF; CDR3 DNA: TGTGCCAGCAGCTTAGATGGACCCTACAATGAGCAGTTCTTC
clone size: NA; D gene: TRBD1; J gene: TRBJ1-1; V gene: TRBV27; CDR3 protein: CASREYRTGFMNTEAFF; CDR3 DNA: TGTGCCAGCAGAGAATACAGGACAGGGTTCATGAACACTGAAGCTTTCTTT
clone size: NA; D gene: NA; J gene: TRBJ2-3; V gene: TRBV27; CDR3 protein: CASSLYQKDTLYF; CDR3 DNA: TGTGCCAGCAGTTTGTATCAGAAAGATACGCTGTATTTT
clone size: NA; D gene: TRBD1; J gene: TRBJ1-4; V gene: TRBV12-3/TRBV12-4; CDR3 protein: CASSPRTGRDEKLFF; CDR3 DNA: TGTGCCAGCAGTCCTCGGACAGGGAGGGATGAAAAACTGTTTTTT
clone size: many; D gene: NA; J gene: TRBJ2-1; V gene: TRBV12-3/TRBV12-4; CDR3 protein: CASRLDWGPYNEQFF; CDR3 DNA: TGTGCCAGCAGACTTGACTGGGGCCCCTACAATGAGCAGTTCTTC
clone size: few; D gene: NA; J gene: TRBJ1-6; V gene: TRBV6-6; CDR3 protein: CASRDLSNSPLHF; CDR3 DNA: TGTGCCAGCAGGGATCTCTCTAATTCACCCCTCCACTTT
clone size: few; D gene: NA; J gene: TRBJ2-5; V gene: TRBV7-8; CDR3 protein: CASSSSRGETQYF; CDR3 DNA: TGTGCCAGCAGCTCTAGCCGGGGGGAGACCCAGTACTTC
clone size: few; D gene: TRBD1; J gene: TRBJ2-7; V gene: TRBV4-1; CDR3 protein: CASSQAHRDRVNEQYF; CDR3 DNA: TGCGCCAGCAGCCAAGCACACCGGGACAGGGTCAACGAGCAGTACTTC
clone size: NA; D gene: NA; J gene: TRBJ1-3; V gene: TRBV27; CDR3 protein: CASSSIHSGVGNTIYF; CDR3 DNA: TGTGCCAGCAGTTCCATTCACTCAGGGGTTGGAAACACCATATATTTT
clone size: few; D gene: TRBD1; J gene: TRBJ2-1; V gene: TRBV15; CDR3 protein: CATSREQGASNEQFF; CDR3 DNA: TGTGCCACCAGCAGAGAGCAGGGGGCCTCCAATGAGCAGTTCTTC
clone size: NA; D gene: TRBD1; J gene: TRBJ2-1; V gene: TRBV10-3; CDR3 protein: CAIRNAGTGGDEQFF; CDR3 DNA: TGTGCCATCAGAAACGCCGGGACAGGGGGCGATGAGCAGTTCTTC
clone size: few; D gene: TRBD2; J gene: TRBJ2-4; V gene: TRBV5-1; CDR3 protein: CASSLTSGGGGIQYF; CDR3 DNA: TGCGCCAGCAGCTTGACTAGCGGGGGAGGCGGCATTCAGTACTTC
clone size: NA; D gene: TRBD2; J gene: TRBJ2-3; V gene: TRBV10-3; CDR3 protein: CAISVASGDVDTQYF; CDR3 DNA: TGTGCCATCAGTGTGGCTAGCGGGGATGTAGATACGCAGTATTTT
clone size: few; D gene: TRBD1; J gene: TRBJ1-6; V gene: TRBV9; CDR3 protein: CASSTTGEGNSPLHF; CDR3 DNA: TGTGCCAGCAGCACCACAGGGGAGGGGAATTCACCCCTCCACTTT
clone size: many; D gene: NA; J gene: TRBJ2-1; V gene: TRBV7-8; CDR3 protein: CASSLASPRGASSYNEQFF; CDR3 DNA: TGTGCCAGCAGCTTAGCGAGCCCTCGAGGGGCCAGCTCCTACAATGAGCAGTTCTTC
clone size: NA; D gene: TRBD1; J gene: TRBJ1-1; V gene: TRBV18; CDR3 protein: CASSPSPGQGSEAFF; CDR3 DNA: TGTGCCAGCTCACCATCCCCGGGACAGGGGTCCGAAGCTTTCTTT
clone size: NA; D gene: NA; J gene: TRBJ1-2; V gene: TRBV6-1; CDR3 protein: CASSYRPGDNFYGYTF; CDR3 DNA: TGTGCCAGCAGTTACCGCCCGGGGGACAACTTTTATGGCTACACCTTC